The next 24 T cell receptor beta chains were all read from a single sample in a study of T-cell memory formation after mild COVID-19. TCRdb re-called the 5' RACE reads through MiXCR, storing one row per CDR3 protein. The sample holds 450,000 or so distinct CDR3 sequences, around 20% seen once. The material sequenced was PBMCs or a T cell subset sorted from them (not recorded which). These receptor sequences come from an adult woman who had mild COVID-19 (a few samples of this study predate the infection). Cell type and time point are not known.

The chain joins TRBV15 to TRBJ2-7; 7 bases fit TRBD1. This CDR3 region has 15 residues. Trimming cost V 5 bases and J 2 bases; bases outside gene matches: 9. CDR1 LNHNV and CDR2 YYDKDF come from the germline V gene (reference sequence). The CDR3 DNA reads as TGTGCCACCAGCGTTCCGGGACAGTTGACCTACGAGCAGTACTTC. This codes for CATSVPGQLTYEQYF.

This clonotype has a handful of counts. The chain combines TRBV3-1 with TRBJ1-1; TRBD1 matches at 8 bases. In germline, CDR1 is LGHDT, CDR2 YNNKEL (reference sequence). Trimming cost V 3 bases and J 4 bases; bases outside gene matches: 10. This CDR3 region has 16 residues. For the CDR3, the DNA is TGTGCCAGCAGCCATCGTGGTCAGGGGGCAGGCACTGAAGCTTTCTTT. Translating gives CASSHRGQGAGTEAFF.

This clonotype was observed a handful of times. This sequence joins TRBV27 and TRBJ2-1, with D unresolved. The CDR3 is made up of 14 amino acids. Between the trimmed V and J ends, which lost 5 bases and 2 bases, there was a span of 10 bases. Germline-derived CDR1 and CDR2 are MNHEY and SMNVEV (reference sequence). The CDR3 DNA sequence: TGTGCCAGCAGTCCGGGCTACCCCTACAATGAGCAGTTCTTC. Amino acid sequence: CASSPGYPYNEQFF.

J is TRBJ2-1 and V is TRBV30, with 13 bases identical to TRBD2. The CDR3 length is 16 residues. Germline V gene data show CDR1 as GTSNPN and CDR2 as SVGIG (reference sequence). J was trimmed by 8 bases and V by 0 bases; bases with no gene match: 7. The CDR3 bases are TGTGCCTGGAGTGTACTTACTAGCGGGGGGGCCCATGAGCAGTTCTTC. Amino acids: CAWSVLTSGGAHEQFF.

The V call is TRBV6-5, the J call TRBJ2-1; 13 nucleotides match TRBD2. CDR3 length: 17 amino acids. Germline V gives CDR1 MNHEY, CDR2 SVGAGI. With 0 bases clipped from V and 7 bases from J, the junction kept 6 bases outside the gene matches. The CDR3, as DNA: TGTGCCAGCAGTTACTCGGGCTCGACTAGCGGGAGGAATGAGCAGTTCTTC. It yields the protein CASSYSGSTSGRNEQFF.

The chain links TRBV4-1 to TRBJ2-7; no firm D call. From germline, CDR1 is MGHRA and CDR2 YSYEKL. CDR3 length: 15 residues. V lost 5 bases and J lost 0, with 14 bases in between. The DNA for the CDR3 is TGCGCCAGCAGCACACTTGGCCTGAGCTCCTACGAGCAGTACTTC. Protein sequence: CASSTLGLSSYEQYF.

In its sample, this clonotype was seen a few times. This chain links TRBV7-8 with TRBJ2-1; D gene ambiguous. Germline V gene sequence: CDR1 SGHVS, CDR2 FQNEAQ. V was cut by 5 bases and J by 4 bases, with 15 bases left in between. CDR3 size: 15 residues. This CDR3 reads CASSQPRRNYNEQFF. The CDR3 DNA reads TGTGCCAGCAGCCAACCCCGGAGAAATTACAATGAGCAGTTCTTC.

This clonotype was detected a few times. This chain joins TRBV7-2 and TRBJ2-3, with D uncertain. The CDR3 is 15 amino acids. V lost 5 bases, J lost 4 bases, and 16 bases lay in between. Germline loops: CDR1 SGHTA, CDR2 FQGNSA. In nucleotides, the CDR3 is TGTGCCAGCAGCCCGCCCACCCTAGGCCCAGATACGCAGTATTTT. Its protein product is CASSPPTLGPDTQYF.

The chain employs TRBV19 and TRBJ1-1; no firm D call. Trimming stripped 1 base from V and 0 bases from J, with 15 bases between. This CDR3 has 17 residues. The germline V gene encodes CDR1 LNHDA and CDR2 SQIVND (reference sequence). CDR3 DNA sequence: TGTGCCAGTAGTATAGGCGTTAGGGCGGGTATGAACACTGAAGCTTTCTTT. The encoded protein is CASSIGVRAGMNTEAFF.

The gene calls are TRBV20-1 and TRBJ2-3, with 10 bases fitting TRBD2. Per the germline V gene, CDR1 is DFQATT and CDR2 is SNEGSKA (reference sequence). This CDR3 is built from 15 residues. V trimming: 3 bases; J trimming: 11 bases; junction bases outside the gene matches: 14. The CDR3: CSASRAGGPQREQYF. As DNA, the CDR3 is TGCAGTGCTAGTCGAGCGGGGGGGCCCCAGAGGGAGCAGTATTTT.

The chain has TRBV2 and TRBJ1-5, with a tentative D call TRBD1 (6 bases). The CDR3 has 15 amino acids. Germline values: CDR1 SNHLY, CDR2 FYNNEI. V was cut by 2 bases and J by 7 bases, with 15 bases left in between. The CDR3 region is CASSESRGGGQPQHF. CDR3 DNA sequence: TGTGCCAGCAGTGAATCCAGGGGTGGAGGGCAGCCCCAGCATTTT.

At least ten counts were recorded for this clonotype. V gene TRBV13 combines with J gene TRBJ2-7; 7 bases line up with TRBD2. Per the germline V gene, CDR1 is PRHDT and CDR2 is FYEKMQ (reference sequence). V was clipped by 5 bases and J by 3 bases; unmatched bases: 13. This CDR3 comprises 16 residues. This CDR3 is CASSARLAPNSYEQYF. CDR3 DNA: TGTGCCAGCAGCGCCCGACTAGCACCAAACAGCTACGAGCAGTACTTC.

The chain joins TRBV4-1 to TRBJ2-7; weak D call: TRBD1 (5 bases). V dropped 0 bases and J dropped 4 bases, with 13 bases sitting between them. Germline loops: CDR1 MGHRA, CDR2 YSYEKL. This CDR3 comprises 15 residues. The CDR3 region is CASSQDAGPWYEQYF. The DNA of the CDR3 is TGCGCCAGCAGCCAAGATGCAGGGCCCTGGTACGAGCAGTACTTC.

This rearrangement joins TRBV15 to TRBJ1-4, with 7 bases identical to TRBD1. CDR3 length: 15 residues. Per the germline V gene, CDR1 is LNHNV and CDR2 is YYDKDF (reference sequence). V was clipped by 5 bases and J by 5 bases; unmatched bases: 8. Here the CDR3 DNA reads TGTGCCACCAGCGGGATGACAGGGTGGAATGAAAAACTGTTTTTT. Translating it yields CATSGMTGWNEKLFF.

This clonotype was recorded many times. In DNA form, the CDR3 reads TGTGCCAGCAGCGTAGCTGCGAACACTGAAGCTTTCTTT. It yields the protein CASSVAANTEAFF. The V and J genes are TRBV9 and TRBJ1-1; D gene ambiguous. Germline loops: CDR1 SGDLS, CDR2 YYNGEE. Trimming took off 0 bases at V and 1 base at J, with 4 bases between the two ends. CDR3 length: 13 residues.

There are a few counts of this clonotype. The V and J genes are TRBV2 and TRBJ2-7; D may be TRBD1 (5 bases). Germline V gene lookup returns CDR1 SNHLY and CDR2 FYNNEI. V lost 7 bases, J lost 5 bases, and 12 bases lay in between. The length of the CDR3 is 12 residues. DNA of the CDR3: TGTGCCAGCACCCCAGGGCTGGACGAGCAGTACTTC. This codes for CASTPGLDEQYF.

The rearrangement joins TRBV6-6 to TRBJ1-1, with D perhaps TRBD1 (5 bases). Germline V gives CDR1 MNHNY, CDR2 SVGAGI (reference sequence). The CDR3 totals 14 residues. V was pared by 0 bases and J by 4 bases, with 9 bases between. The CDR3 DNA sequence: TGTGCCAGCAGTTACTCAGGGGTAGGCACTGAAGCTTTCTTT. Residues: CASSYSGVGTEAFF.

Note on this clonotype: A single base separates this from a much larger clone, so it may be a read error. The chain is built from TRBV10-2 and TRBJ2-7, with a weak D call TRBD1 (6 bases). The germline CDR1 and CDR2 sequences are WSHSY and SAAADI. The V end lost 6 bases, the J end lost 3 bases, and 12 bases lay between the germline ends. CDR3 length equals 13 residues. The CDR3 region has the DNA TGCGCCAGCAGCGCCGGACAGCGCTACGAGCAGTACTTC. Its protein product is CASSAGQRYEQYF.

This clonotype was counted many times. V usage is TRBV18 and J usage is TRBJ2-2; D is perhaps TRBD1 (5 bases). This CDR3 is 16 amino acids long. The germline CDR1 and CDR2 sequences are KGHSH and LQKENI. V shed 0 bases and J shed 4 bases, with 12 bases lying between them. CDR3 coding DNA: TGTGCCAGCTCACCACCTAACGGACAAGTCACCGGGGAGCTGTTTTTT. Protein product: CASSPPNGQVTGELFF.

The chain employs TRBV10-3 and TRBJ1-1; TRBD1 matches 8 bases. The CDR3 length is 13 residues. With V trimmed by 8 bases and J by 0 bases, 2 bases remained unmatched. CDR1 and CDR2 from the germline V gene are ENHRY and SYGVKD. CDR3 sequence reads: CAIGTGLNTEAFF. CDR3 DNA sequence: TGTGCCATCGGGACAGGCTTGAACACTGAAGCTTTCTTT.

This clonotype was found a few times. This chain uses TRBV5-5 with TRBJ1-4, with D hard to call. Trimming removed 3 bases from V and 5 bases from J, with 11 bases in between. This CDR3 region has 14 residues. Germline V gene sequence: CDR1 SGHKS, CDR2 YYEKEE (reference sequence). CDR3 nucleotide sequence: TGTGCCAGCAGCTCGGACGAGGGAAATGAAAAACTGTTTTTT. This translates into CASSSDEGNEKLFF.

This clonotype was seen more than once but under ten times. The chain uses TRBV5-1 and TRBJ1-2; the D is unclear. The CDR3 is 14 residues long. Germline V gives CDR1 SGHRS, CDR2 YFSETQ. Trimming stripped 4 bases from V and 7 bases from J, with 17 bases between. The DNA of the CDR3 is TGCGCCAGCAGCCTTCGGCCGTCCGATGGTGGCTACACCTTC. Protein sequence: CASSLRPSDGGYTF.

J is TRBJ2-3 and V is TRBV25-1, with D maybe TRBD2 (6 bases). V lost 6 bases, J lost 1 base, and 20 bases lay in between. CDR3 length: 17 residues. Germline assignment: CDR1 MGHDK and CDR2 SYGVNS. The CDR3 loop is CASRRPGGAMGTDTQYF. The CDR3, as DNA: TGTGCCAGCAGACGACCCGGAGGGGCCATGGGCACAGATACGCAGTATTTT.

The rearrangement uses TRBV27 and TRBJ2-7; perhaps D is TRBD1 or TRBD2 (5 bases each). This CDR3 region has 15 residues. Germline CDR1 MNHEY, CDR2 SMNVEV (reference sequence). Trimming stripped 6 bases from V and 1 base from J, with 16 bases between. DNA of the CDR3: TGTGCCAGCAGCCCAAACTGGGACGGTTCCTACGAGCAGTACTTC. This translates into CASSPNWDGSYEQYF.